This TCR beta chain was captured by sequencing in a study of T cells in Graves' hyperthyroidism and ophthalmopathy. The sample holds many counts of this clonotype. Antigen: not known. Study results and caveats: Ophthalmopathy and stable hyperthyroidism were separated by a 13 V-J model.

Template material for amplifying TCR beta CDR3 regions consisted of RNA transcripts. TCR CDR3 regions were first amplified by RT-PCR with HTBI primers. TCRdb used MiXCR to reprocess the multiplex PCR reads, holding one entry per CDR3 protein. This sample carries fewer than 200,000 distinct CDR3 sequences, about 18% of them seen once, and the ten largest clones take 29%. The TCR originated in a woman in her forties or fifties with Graves' hyperthyroidism. Material: blood.

CDR3 sequence reads: CASMGLADYEQYF. The CDR3 bases are TGTGCCAGCATGGGACTAGCGGATTACGAGCAGTACTTC. The chain is built from TRBV2 and TRBJ2-7, with TRBD2 identical over 11 bases. V dropped 7 bases and J dropped 4; count of bases not matched to a gene: 3. The CDR3 is made up of 13 amino acids. CDR1 is SNHLY and CDR2 is FYNNEI in the germline V gene.